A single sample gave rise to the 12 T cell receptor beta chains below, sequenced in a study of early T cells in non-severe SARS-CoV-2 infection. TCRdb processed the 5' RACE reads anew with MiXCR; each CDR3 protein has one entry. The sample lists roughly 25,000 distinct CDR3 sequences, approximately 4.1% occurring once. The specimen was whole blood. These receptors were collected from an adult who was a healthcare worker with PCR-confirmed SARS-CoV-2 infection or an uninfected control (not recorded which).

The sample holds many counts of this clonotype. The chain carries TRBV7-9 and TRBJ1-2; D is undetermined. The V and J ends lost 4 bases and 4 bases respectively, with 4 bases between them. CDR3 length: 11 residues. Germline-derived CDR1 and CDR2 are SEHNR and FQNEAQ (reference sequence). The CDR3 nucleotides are TGTGCCAGCAGCTCCTCCTATGGCTACACCTTC. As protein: CASSSSYGYTF.

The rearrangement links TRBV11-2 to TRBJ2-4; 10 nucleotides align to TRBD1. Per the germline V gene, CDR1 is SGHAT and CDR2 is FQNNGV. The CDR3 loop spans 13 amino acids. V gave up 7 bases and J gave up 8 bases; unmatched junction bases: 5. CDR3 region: CASTTGQGDIQYF. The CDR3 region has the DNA TGTGCCAGCACCACTGGACAGGGGGACATTCAGTACTTC.

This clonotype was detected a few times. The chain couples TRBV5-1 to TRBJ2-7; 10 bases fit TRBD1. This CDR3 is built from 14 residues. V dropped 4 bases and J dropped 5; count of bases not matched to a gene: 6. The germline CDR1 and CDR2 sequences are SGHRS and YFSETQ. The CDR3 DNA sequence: TGCGCCAGCAGCGTGGGACAGGGGTGGCACGAGCAGTACTTC. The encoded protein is CASSVGQGWHEQYF.

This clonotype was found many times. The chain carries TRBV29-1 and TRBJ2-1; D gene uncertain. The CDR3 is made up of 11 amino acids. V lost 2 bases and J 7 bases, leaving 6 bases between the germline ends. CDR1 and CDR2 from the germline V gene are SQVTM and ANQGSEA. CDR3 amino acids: CSVEWVNEQFF. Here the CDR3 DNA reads TGCAGCGTTGAATGGGTAAATGAGCAGTTCTTC.

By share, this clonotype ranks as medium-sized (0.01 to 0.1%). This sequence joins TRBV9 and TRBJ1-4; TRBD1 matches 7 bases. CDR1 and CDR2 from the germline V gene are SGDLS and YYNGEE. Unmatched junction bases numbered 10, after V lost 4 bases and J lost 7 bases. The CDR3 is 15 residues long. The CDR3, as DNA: TGTGCCAGCAGCTTCCGACAGGGAGAAAGTGAAAAACTGTTTTTT. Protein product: CASSFRQGESEKLFF.

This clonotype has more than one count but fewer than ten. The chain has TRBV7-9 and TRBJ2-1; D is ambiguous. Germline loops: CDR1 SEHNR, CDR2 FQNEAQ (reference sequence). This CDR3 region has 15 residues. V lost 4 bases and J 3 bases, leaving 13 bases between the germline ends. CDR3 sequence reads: CASSSTSTFYNEQFF. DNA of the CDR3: TGTGCCAGCAGCTCAACCAGCACCTTCTACAATGAGCAGTTCTTC. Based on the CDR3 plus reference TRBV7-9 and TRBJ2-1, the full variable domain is DTGVSQNPRHKITKRGQNVTFRCDPISEHNRLYWYRQTLGQGPEFLTYFQNEAQLEKSRLLSDRFSAERPKGSFSTLEIQRTEQGDSAMYLCASSSTSTFYNEQFFGPGTRLTVL.

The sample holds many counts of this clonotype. Written as DNA, the CDR3 is TGCAGTGCCGCGACAGGGGGCACGGAGACCCAGTACTTC. It is translated as CSAATGGTETQYF. The chain joins TRBV20-1 to TRBJ2-5; 10 bases fit TRBD1. V lost 6 bases, J lost 5 bases, and 6 bases stayed unmatched. Germline CDR1 and CDR2: DFQATT and SNEGSKA (reference sequence). CDR3 length: 13 amino acids.

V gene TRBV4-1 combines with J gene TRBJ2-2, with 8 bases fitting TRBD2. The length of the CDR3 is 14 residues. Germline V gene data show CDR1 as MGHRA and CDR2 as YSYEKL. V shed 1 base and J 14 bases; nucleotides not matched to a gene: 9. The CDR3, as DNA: TGCGCCAGCAGCCAAGCGTCGGAGGCGGGAGGACTGTTTTTT. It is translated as CASSQASEAGGLFF.

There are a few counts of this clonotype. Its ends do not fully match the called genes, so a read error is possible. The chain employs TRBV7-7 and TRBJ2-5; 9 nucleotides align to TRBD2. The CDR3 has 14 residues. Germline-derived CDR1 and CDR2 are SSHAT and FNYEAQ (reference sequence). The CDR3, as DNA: TGTGCTAGCAGCGCCAGCGGGAGGCAAGAGACCCAGTACTTC. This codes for CASSASGRQETQYF.

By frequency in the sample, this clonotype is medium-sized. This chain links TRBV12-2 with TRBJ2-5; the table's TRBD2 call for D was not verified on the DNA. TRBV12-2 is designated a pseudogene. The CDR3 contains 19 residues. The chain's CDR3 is CASRLGPGLAGGPPKTQYF. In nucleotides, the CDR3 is TGTGCAAGTCGCTTAGGACCGGGACTAGCGGGAGGGCCTCCGAAGACCCAGTACTTC.

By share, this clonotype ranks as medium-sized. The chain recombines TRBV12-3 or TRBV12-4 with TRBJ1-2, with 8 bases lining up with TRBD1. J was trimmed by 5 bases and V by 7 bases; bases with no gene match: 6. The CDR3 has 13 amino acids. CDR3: CASTLGQGYGYTF. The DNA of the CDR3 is TGTGCCAGCACCCTCGGACAGGGATATGGCTACACCTTC.

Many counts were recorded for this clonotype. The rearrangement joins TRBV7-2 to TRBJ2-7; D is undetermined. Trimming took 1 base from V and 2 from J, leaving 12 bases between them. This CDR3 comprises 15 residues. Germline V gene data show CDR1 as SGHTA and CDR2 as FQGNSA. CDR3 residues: CASSLGLSLTYEQYF. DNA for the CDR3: TGTGCCAGCAGCTTAGGACTCAGCTTAACCTACGAGCAGTACTTC.